This T cell receptor (beta chain) was captured by sequencing in a study of blood T cell repertoires in COVID-19. Study overall: COVID-19 samples from acute and convalescent phases originated in the United States, Italy and Spain. Nucleic acid was either cDNA or gDNA, and it came from T cells, B-cell-depleted T cells, or PBMCs.

In germline, CDR1 is SGHVS, CDR2 FQNEAQ. CDR3 length: 16 amino acids. V was trimmed by 5 bases and J by 1 base, leaving 17 bases between them. In terms of age and location, participants ranged from roughly 18 to 90 years and lived in about two dozen US areas. The study assigned cohorts using participant-reported clinical history. Repertoires were generated with immunoSEQ multiplex PCR, while TCRdb's copy carries only in-frame clones and drops some. The repertoire holds more than 60,000 clones, more than 75% seen once, with 9.5% to 13% in the top ten. This TCR was sampled from a middle-aged woman who had recovered from COVID-19. Sequencing was done on a sample of PBMCs or T cells enriched from blood (not recorded which). This sequence joins TRBV7-8 and TRBJ1-2; D possibly corresponds to TRBD1 (6 bases). The DNA for the CDR3 is TGTGCCAGCAGCCCCAGACAGGCGACGATTAACTATGGCTACACCTTC. Its translation: CASSPRQATINYGYTF. Combining the CDR3 with reference TRBV7-8 and TRBJ1-2 gives the whole variable domain GAGVSQSPRYKVAKRGQDVALRCDPISGHVSLFWYQQALGQGPEFLTYFQNEAQLDKSGLPSDRFFAERPEGSVSTLKIQRTQQEDSAVYLCASSPRQATINYGYTFGSGTRLTVV.